A single sample is the source of the 9 T cell receptor beta chains below, sequenced in a study of blood T cell repertoires in COVID-19 (TCRdb year 2020). Library construction relied on the immunoSEQ multiplex PCR assay. The clones in this table, taken by TCRdb from immuneACCESS, are in-frame only. Not every clone is retained; where verified, under half of the shortfall comes from an unresolved V gene, and the cause of the rest is unknown. This sample is represented by 190,000 or so clones; around 89% of them were singletons. The ten largest account for 1.2% of the sample. The sample was PBMCs or T cells enriched from blood (not recorded which). Receptors originate from a man aged 25-45 years who had recovered from COVID-19.

This chain links TRBV19 with TRBJ1-1; 10 bases match TRBD1. V was pared by 2 bases and J by 3 bases, with 3 bases of the junction left unmatched. Germline CDR1 is LNHDA and CDR2 is SQIVND (reference sequence). This CDR3 region has 15 residues. This chain's CDR3 is CASSIFGTGDTEAFF. DNA for the CDR3: TGTGCCAGTAGTATATTCGGGACAGGGGACACTGAAGCTTTCTTT.

This clone was seen just once. The chain joins TRBV18 to TRBJ2-1; 8 nucleotides match TRBD1. Germline V gene data show CDR1 as KGHSH and CDR2 as LQKENI. The CDR3 covers 15 residues. J lost 0 bases, V lost 4 bases, and 2 bases had no gene match. CDR3: CASSLQGASYNEQFF. CDR3 nucleotides: TGTGCCAGCTCACTGCAGGGGGCCTCCTACAATGAGCAGTTCTTC.

This chain joins TRBV25-1 and TRBJ1-5; 8 nucleotides line up with TRBD1. Per the germline V gene, CDR1 is MGHDK and CDR2 is SYGVNS. There are 17 residues in the CDR3. Germline trimming cut 11 bases from V and 2 bases from J; bases unmatched to any gene: 17. The CDR3 nucleotides are TGTGCCCGGCGGATAAATCGGGACAGGTCGCGCAATCAGCCCCAGCATTTT. As protein: CARRINRDRSRNQPQHF.

This chain connects TRBV29-1 to TRBJ2-7, with 8 nucleotides matching TRBD1. Unmatched junction bases numbered 10, after V lost 2 bases and J lost 1 base. Looked up from germline, CDR1 is SQVTM and CDR2 is ANQGSEA. This CDR3 comprises 16 residues. CDR3 region: CSVELRGDRLSYEQYF. In nucleotides, the CDR3 is TGCAGCGTTGAACTGAGGGGGGACAGGCTTTCCTACGAGCAGTACTTC.

The CDR3 DNA reads TGTGCCAGCAGGTCCCTAGCGGGGGGGCATGAGCAGTTCTTC. Protein sequence: CASRSLAGGHEQFF. The genes are TRBV11-2 and TRBJ2-1, with 12 bases identical to TRBD2. Unmatched junction bases numbered 5, after V lost 6 bases and J lost 8 bases. The CDR3 length is 14 residues. CDR1 is SGHAT, CDR2 FQNNGV, per germline.

The CDR3 protein is CASTPQGYSSPLHF. The CDR3 coding sequence is TGTGCCAGCACCCCCCAGGGGTATTCGTCACCCCTCCACTTT. The chain couples TRBV6-2 or TRBV6-3 to TRBJ1-6, with D possibly TRBD1 on 6 matching bases. Germline loops: CDR1 MNHEY, CDR2 SVGEGT. The CDR3 is made up of 14 amino acids. Trimming pared 7 bases from V and 10 bases from J, leaving 17 bases between.

The chain links TRBV19 to TRBJ2-5; 12 bases fit TRBD2. Germline values: CDR1 LNHDA, CDR2 SQIVND (reference sequence). The CDR3 is made up of 15 amino acids. Losses at the gene ends were 4 bases for V and 5 bases for J; bases not matched to a gene: 5. The CDR3: CASSSLLAGGETQYF. Written as DNA, the CDR3 is TGTGCCAGTAGTAGCCTCCTAGCGGGAGGGGAGACCCAGTACTTC.

The V gene is TRBV10-1, the J gene TRBJ1-2; D gene ambiguous. V shed 6 bases and J shed 5 bases, with 13 bases lying between them. From germline, CDR1 is WNHNN and CDR2 SYGVQD (reference sequence). The CDR3 is made up of 13 amino acids. DNA of the CDR3: TGCGCCAGCAGCCGTAGACGGAGTTATGGCTACACCTTC. This codes for CASSRRRSYGYTF.

This chain connects TRBV19 to TRBJ2-7; 7 bases match TRBD2. Per the germline V gene, CDR1 is LNHDA and CDR2 is SQIVND (reference sequence). With 3 bases clipped from V and 7 bases from J, the junction kept 12 bases outside the gene matches. The CDR3 runs to 15 residues. This CDR3 is CASSILASGRGEQYF. DNA of the CDR3: TGTGCCAGTAGTATCCTCGCTAGCGGAAGGGGTGAGCAGTACTTC.